These T cell receptor beta chains were read from a single sample in a study of blood T cells in healthy people across ages. TCRdb ran MiXCR on the 5' RACE reads and lists one entry per CDR3 protein. The sample lists approximately 810,000 distinct CDR3 sequences; less than 35% were seen once. The sample consisted of blood. Every receptor here comes from an elderly woman in good health. The CDR3 runs from the conserved cysteine through the conserved F or W.

V,CDR3
TRBV11-2,CASSLDSGGARGYTF
TRBV7-3,CASSQYGTGPNTDTQYF
TRBV6-5,CASTPDRTPSYEQYF
TRBV6-1,CASRDRGLGGYTF
TRBV4-3,CASSPGTATNEKLFF
TRBV5-4,CASSDGALRVAGGFGDTQYF
TRBV20-1,CSARDRGPNSGNTIYF
TRBV6-6,CASSRGPTETQYF
TRBV20-1,CSARVPYSYNEQFF
TRBV3-1,CASSQEQGIGADEQFF
TRBV28,CASSNRDRGPLREKLFF
TRBV11-2,CASTHQPGQNEKLFF
TRBV24-1,CATSDATTITDTQYF
TRBV3-1,CASSTFTISRAYF
TRBV6-5,CASKPEGSYGYTF
TRBV19,CASSSGTGDEKLFF
TRBV11-2,CASSPRRSQETQYF
TRBV2,CASSDDLRPPYEQYF
TRBV11-2,CASSYNPDRRLNTEAFF
TRBV6-5,CASTRRSGVGADTQYF
TRBV12-3/TRBV12-4,CASSLSSRGGYTF
TRBV7-2,CASSLGASGGGQETQYF
TRBV12-3/TRBV12-4,CASSLGDWPGTSGEADMEYF
TRBV20-1,CSALTGGGGYTF
TRBV6-1,CASSELVGDRGQETQYF
TRBV6-2/TRBV6-3,CASSYYSQRHEAFF
TRBV4-3,CASSQDGGDPAYEQYF
TRBV7-8,CASNFYTGGAYNEQYF
TRBV24-1,CATSDFLRGGHTQYF
TRBV10-3,CAISATGSSSYNSPLHF
TRBV20-1,CSATVSYNEQFF
TRBV10-1,CASSAGITGANVLTF
TRBV12-3/TRBV12-4,CASRRLAGGGTDTQYF
TRBV9,CASSVDSEDYNEQFF
TRBV27,CASRRNGGDSYNEQFF
TRBV18,CASSPDGGPEAFF
TRBV11-2,CASRAKAEGPITQETQYF
TRBV29-1,CSVPGQGASGELFF
TRBV15,CATSIQGPPVYGYTF
TRBV9,CASSVGGDSNQPQHF
TRBV27,CASSRPIAGGQGELFF
TRBV20-1,CSASAGGSYNEQFF
TRBV7-2,CASSLGGAGREQYF
TRBV6-6,CASSLVRANYGYTF
TRBV6-1,CASSEGLSGAFF